Each of the 22 T cell receptor beta chains below was sequenced from the same sample in a study of chemoradiotherapy in HPV16-positive cancers. Libraries were prepared by immunoSEQ multiplex PCR; TCRdb keeps only in-frame clonotypes and omits some of them. Of some 5,000 clones in the sample, approximately 94% were seen once. The sample consisted of tumor tissue, taken from a patient who underwent chemoradiotherapy. The source of these receptors is a human donor with HPV-associated anogenital cancer.

CDR3 nucleotides: TGTGCCATCAGTGCACTAGCGGGGGTACCGTTATTTGTGCAGTTCTTC. Its protein product is CAISALAGVPLFVQFF. The genes are TRBV10-3 and TRBJ2-1, with 11 bases identical to TRBD2. J lost 12 bases, V lost 4 bases, and 14 bases had no gene match. The CDR3 totals 16 residues. CDR1 ENHRY and CDR2 SYGVKD come from the germline V gene.

This sequence joins TRBV5-1 and TRBJ2-2; TRBD2 matches 7 bases. The CDR3 is 16 residues long. CDR1 is SGHRS and CDR2 is YFSETQ in the germline V gene. Trimming cost V 4 bases and J 4 bases; bases outside gene matches: 10. DNA of the CDR3: TGCGCCAGCAGCCCAGGCGGGAGTCGGATCACCGGGGAGCTGTTTTTT. This gives the protein CASSPGGSRITGELFF.

The rearrangement joins TRBV5-4 to TRBJ2-7; TRBD2 aligns across 9 bases. The V gene's germline CDR1 is SGHNT and CDR2 YYREEE (reference sequence). CDR3 length: 17 amino acids. J gave up 7 bases and V 0 bases, and 14 bases lay outside the gene matches. CDR3 in amino acids: CASSLEGGGLAGKEQYF. The CDR3 DNA sequence: TGTGCCAGCAGCTTGGAGGGGGGAGGCCTAGCGGGGAAGGAGCAGTACTTC.

The chain is built from TRBV11-3 and TRBJ1-1; D not certain. The CDR3 loop spans 13 amino acids. The V end lost 0 bases, the J end lost 7 bases, and 9 bases lay between the germline ends. From germline, CDR1 is SGHNT and CDR2 YENEEA. DNA of the CDR3: TGTGCCAGCAGCTTAGAGGTGATCGGTGAAGCTTTCTTT. It translates to CASSLEVIGEAFF.

V and J are TRBV9 and TRBJ1-6; maybe TRBD1 (5 bases). Germline CDR1 is SGDLS and CDR2 is YYNGEE. The CDR3 is 16 residues long. The ends were cut back, 4 bases at V and 9 bases at J, with 20 bases in the middle. The CDR3 nucleotides are TGTGCCAGCAGCCCTAGTATCTCGGGGGTTACTTCACCCCTCCACTTT. It encodes CASSPSISGVTSPLHF.

The chain couples TRBV19 to TRBJ2-3; 10 nucleotides line up with TRBD2. CDR3 length equals 15 residues. V was clipped by 0 bases and J by 12 bases; unmatched bases: 9. The germline CDR1 and CDR2 sequences are LNHDA and SQIVND (reference sequence). DNA of the CDR3: TGTGCCAGTAGTATAGATGGTAGCGGGAGGCCCAATCAGTATTTT. This translates into CASSIDGSGRPNQYF.

This sequence joins TRBV6-5 and TRBJ2-1, with 8 bases aligning to TRBD2. The V and J ends lost 2 bases and 2 bases, in that order; junction bases with no gene match: 5. Germline values: CDR1 MNHEY, CDR2 SVGAGI. The CDR3 is 16 residues long. DNA of the CDR3: TGTGCCAGCAGTTACACTACTAGCGGTGCCTACAATGAGCAGTTCTTC. Protein product: CASSYTTSGAYNEQFF.

This clone was counted a single time. This chain uses TRBV30 with TRBJ1-1, with TRBD1 matching 7 bases. CDR3 length: 15 amino acids. Germline V gives CDR1 GTSNPN, CDR2 SVGIG (reference sequence). Trimming removed 5 bases from V and 0 bases from J; junction bases left unmatched: 9. The DNA for the CDR3 is TGTGCCTGGTTCCCGACGGGACAGCTGAACACTGAAGCTTTCTTT. Amino acid sequence: CAWFPTGQLNTEAFF.

CDR3 amino acids: CASSEDRVGGLRETQYF. The CDR3 DNA reads as TGTGCCAGCAGTGAAGATCGGGTCGGGGGCCTACGCGAGACCCAGTACTTC. This chain joins TRBV2 and TRBJ2-5; tentatively, D is TRBD1 or TRBD2 (6 bases each). The CDR3 contains 17 residues. Germline CDR1 SNHLY, CDR2 FYNNEI. V was trimmed by 1 base and J by 5 bases, leaving 20 bases between them.

This clone was seen only a few times. J is TRBJ2-5 and V is TRBV7-8; tentative D call: TRBD1 (6 bases). V shed 6 bases and J shed 2 bases, with 16 bases lying between them. Germline V gives CDR1 SGHVS, CDR2 FQNEAQ. This CDR3 spans 15 amino acids. As DNA, the CDR3 is TGTGCCAGCAGGCTAGGGGGAGCGTATCAAGAGACCCAGTACTTC. Its protein is CASRLGGAYQETQYF.

The chain recombines TRBV4-1 with TRBJ2-5; no clear D. Germline CDR1 and CDR2: MGHRA and YSYEKL. Trimming removed 0 bases at V and 7 bases at J, with 12 bases between. The CDR3 is 14 amino acids. The CDR3 reads CASSQDGTSRTQYF. The CDR3 coding sequence is TGCGCCAGCAGCCAAGATGGTACCAGCCGGACCCAGTACTTC.

The chain is built from TRBV4-1 and TRBJ2-2; D is unresolved. Germline CDR1 is MGHRA and CDR2 is YSYEKL. This CDR3 has 15 residues. Deletions cut 2 bases from V and 1 base from J, with 8 bases between. CDR3 sequence (DNA): TGCGCCAGCAGCCAACCCCTTGGGAACACCGGGGAGCTGTTTTTT. This encodes CASSQPLGNTGELFF.

The chain is built from TRBV5-8 and TRBJ1-4; 10 nucleotides agree with TRBD1. Germline CDR1 reads SGHTS; CDR2 reads YDEGEE. Trimming cost V 2 bases and J 5 bases; bases outside gene matches: 3. The CDR3 extends over 15 amino acids. The CDR3 is CASSFMGQGNEKLFF. In DNA form, the CDR3 reads TGTGCCAGCAGCTTCATGGGACAGGGGAATGAAAAACTGTTTTTT.

This rearrangement joins TRBV15 to TRBJ2-7; 8 bases fit TRBD1. V gave up 1 base and J gave up 7 bases; unmatched junction bases: 12. The germline V gene has CDR1 LNHNV and CDR2 YYDKDF (reference sequence). The CDR3 consists of 16 residues. CDR3 residues: CATSRGGTGPSKEQYF. The CDR3 nucleotides are TGTGCCACCAGCAGAGGGGGGACAGGCCCCTCAAAGGAGCAGTACTTC.

The rearrangement links TRBV5-8 to TRBJ1-1; D is ambiguous. V shed 1 base and J shed 1 base, with 11 bases lying between them. This CDR3 is 15 amino acids long. CDR1 and CDR2 (germline): SGHTS, YDEGEE. Written as DNA, the CDR3 is TGTGCCAGCAGCTTGTTTCTGGGCACGAACACTGAAGCTTTCTTT. Protein product: CASSLFLGTNTEAFF. The full variable domain, its missing parts supplied by reference TRBV5-8 and TRBJ1-1, is EAGVTQSPTHLIKTRGQQATLRCSPISGHTSVYWYQQALGLGLQFLLWYDEGEERNRGNFPPRFSGRQFPNYSSELNVNALELEDSALYLCASSLFLGTNTEAFFGQGTRLTVV.

The J gene is TRBJ2-7, the V gene TRBV5-5, with 16 positions matching TRBD2. The CDR3 runs to 17 residues. V lost 3 bases and J lost 2; bases outside the gene matches: 5. Germline assignment: CDR1 SGHKS and CDR2 YYEKEE (reference sequence). The CDR3 protein is CASSSGLAGGSPYEQYF. The CDR3 DNA follows: TGTGCCAGCAGCTCGGGACTAGCGGGAGGGTCCCCCTACGAGCAGTACTTC.

In its sample, this clone was seen once. This chain joins TRBV6-6 and TRBJ1-1, with no clear D. The germline V gene has CDR1 MNHNY and CDR2 SVGAGI (reference sequence). V was clipped by 5 bases and J by 0 bases, with 13 bases between them. The CDR3 extends over 15 amino acids. Here the CDR3 reads CASSPPRAMNTEAFF. In nucleotides, the CDR3 is TGTGCCAGCAGTCCCCCAAGGGCCATGAACACTGAAGCTTTCTTT.

This chain links TRBV6-5 with TRBJ1-2; D call uncertain. Germline V gives CDR1 MNHEY, CDR2 SVGAGI. CDR3 length equals 14 residues. Between the trimmed V and J ends, which lost 2 bases and 6 bases, there was a span of 13 bases. The CDR3 sequence: CASSYRSVRNGYTF. For the CDR3, the DNA is TGTGCCAGCAGTTACCGGTCGGTTCGAAATGGCTACACCTTC.

The V call is TRBV5-1, the J call TRBJ2-1, with D perhaps matching TRBD2 (6 bases). The V and J ends lost 4 bases and 1 base respectively, with 12 bases between them. This CDR3 is 15 amino acids long. CDR1 and CDR2 from the germline V gene are SGHRS and YFSETQ. Here the CDR3 reads CASSPAAGSYNEQFF. Written as DNA, the CDR3 is TGCGCCAGCAGCCCGGCCGCGGGATCCTACAATGAGCAGTTCTTC.

This chain links TRBV14 with TRBJ1-1; 8 positions match TRBD1. The CDR3 totals 14 residues. CDR1 SGHDN and CDR2 FVKESK come from the germline V gene. V shed 4 bases and J 4 bases; nucleotides not matched to a gene: 5. Written as DNA, the CDR3 is TGTGCCAGCAGCCCAGCCACAGGGGGCACTGAAGCTTTCTTT. It specifies CASSPATGGTEAFF.

The chain employs TRBV28 and TRBJ1-2, with TRBD1 matching over 9 bases. Germline V gene data show CDR1 as MDHEN and CDR2 as SYDVKM. This CDR3 has 15 amino acids. V trimming: 6 bases; J trimming: 3 bases; junction bases outside the gene matches: 8. In DNA, the CDR3 is TGTGCCAGCAGCCTCGGGGACAGGGAATACTATGGCTACACCTTC. Its protein is CASSLGDREYYGYTF.

This chain joins TRBV12-5 and TRBJ2-1; D may be TRBD1 (5 bases). The V end lost 5 bases, the J end lost 10 bases, and 21 bases lay between the germline ends. CDR1 is LGHNT, CDR2 FRNRAP, per germline. This CDR3 region has 15 residues. The DNA of the CDR3 is TGTGCTAGTGGTCTCCCCTCGGGCTACAGGTTAGAGCAGTTCTTC. This codes for CASGLPSGYRLEQFF.